These T cell receptor beta chains were read from a single sample in a study of blood T cells in healthy people across ages. TCRdb reprocessed the 5' RACE reads with MiXCR, giving one entry per CDR3 protein. This sample carries 650,000 to 950,000 distinct CDR3 sequences, 40% to 50% of them seen once, and the ten largest clones take about 19%. Sequenced sample: blood. The receptors shown here come from a man aged 55 to 69 in good health. Both conserved end residues are part of each CDR3. The D gene is left open where the match is weak. For some rows the clone size is stated as once, few or many, or as a class when expanded; others skip it.

D	size	J	V	length	CDR3	DNA
-	-	TRBJ1-1	TRBV21-1	16	CASRPLDGDLSTEAFF	TGTGCCAGCAGACCTCTCGACGGGGACTTGAGCACTGAAGCTTTCTTT
-	-	TRBJ2-2	TRBV12-3/TRBV12-4	14	CASLWALNTGELFF	TGTGCCAGCCTCTGGGCCTTGAACACCGGGGAGCTGTTTTTT
TRBD2	-	TRBJ2-5	TRBV24-1	15	CATSDVGLAGQTQYF	TGTGCCACCAGTGATGTCGGACTAGCGGGGCAGACCCAGTACTTC
-	-	TRBJ1-6	TRBV4-1	18	CASSRTEGRILNNSPLHF	TGCGCCAGCAGTCGTACCGAAGGGAGGATCCTTAATAATTCACCCCTCCACTTT
-	few	TRBJ1-1	TRBV29-1	12	CSVGTANTEAFF	TGCAGCGTTGGGACAGCGAACACTGAAGCTTTCTTT
-	few	TRBJ2-7	TRBV7-9	15	CASSRGTPAVYEQYF	TGTGCCAGCAGCCGCGGGACACCGGCTGTCTACGAGCAGTACTTC
TRBD1	few	TRBJ2-5	TRBV7-3	16	CASSSRTGDFIETQYF	TGTGCCAGCAGCTCCCGGACAGGGGACTTCATAGAGACCCAGTACTTC
-	-	TRBJ2-7	TRBV6-1	14	CASRRSDAYYEQYF	TGTGCCAGCCGGCGGTCGGACGCATACTACGAGCAGTACTTC
-	-	TRBJ2-3	TRBV15	15	CATSSITADTDTQYF	TGTGCCACCAGCAGTATTACAGCCGACACAGATACGCAGTATTTT
TRBD1	few	TRBJ2-7	TRBV5-1	16	CASSYTGTGGIYEQYF	TGCGCCAGCAGTTACACTGGGACAGGGGGCATCTACGAGCAGTACTTC
-	-	TRBJ2-2	TRBV5-1	15	CASSLRLDGTGELFF	TGCGCCAGCAGCTTGAGACTCGACGGCACCGGGGAGCTGTTTTTT